Listed here are 19 T cell receptor beta chains from one sample, sequenced in a study of blood T cell repertoires in COVID-19. This table comes from immunoSEQ multiplex PCR, and its TCRdb copy is limited to in-frame clones, with some not included. The sample carries approximately 150,000 clones, about 91% recorded once. Material: peripheral blood. Source of these receptors: a woman aged 60 to 75 who had recovered from COVID-19.

This chain uses TRBV18 with TRBJ1-3; 7 positions match TRBD1. Germline assignment: CDR1 KGHSH and CDR2 LQKENI. The CDR3 has 16 residues. V shed 5 bases, J shed 0 bases, and the junction held 7 bases outside the gene matches. CDR3 sequence: CASSTGAGDSGNTIYF. The CDR3, as DNA: TGTGCCAGCTCAACAGGGGCAGGGGACTCTGGAAACACCATATATTTT.

The V gene is TRBV19, the J gene TRBJ1-1; possible D gene TRBD1, 5 bases. The CDR3 sequence is 15 residues long. V was cut by 4 bases and J by 7 bases, with 19 bases left in between. CDR1 and CDR2 (germline): LNHDA, SQIVND (reference sequence). CDR3 protein: CASSTYQTGAIEAFF. CDR3 in DNA: TGTGCCAGTAGTACCTATCAAACAGGCGCCATTGAAGCTTTCTTT.

A remark on this clone: One end of the junction does not line up with germline, which may come from a read error. The chain couples TRBV2 to TRBJ2-1, with D tentatively TRBD2 (5 bases). The CDR3 extends over 14 amino acids. Germline V gene sequence: CDR1 SNHLY, CDR2 FYNNEI. The CDR3 region is CASNEISGYNEQFF. CDR3 DNA: TGTGCCAGCAATGAAATCAGCGGCTACAATGAGCAGTTCTTC.

The chain recombines TRBV5-1 with TRBJ2-1; D might be TRBD1 (6 bases). The CDR3 is made up of 16 amino acids. The germline gives CDR1 SGHRS, CDR2 YFSETQ. Trimming pared 0 bases from V and 8 bases from J, leaving 18 bases between. CDR3: CASSLASGARTDEQFF. Written as DNA, the CDR3 is TGCGCCAGCAGCTTGGCCTCAGGGGCGAGGACTGATGAGCAGTTCTTC.

This chain links TRBV27 with TRBJ1-1, with D possibly being TRBD1 (5 bases). The CDR3 runs 15 residues. The V gene lost 4 bases and the J gene lost 4 bases, with 16 bases spanning the gap. From germline, CDR1 is MNHEY and CDR2 SMNVEV (reference sequence). The CDR3 here is CASSYRQRSGTEAFF. The CDR3 DNA sequence: TGTGCCAGCAGTTATCGACAGCGATCGGGCACTGAAGCTTTCTTT.

CDR3 bases: TGTGCCAGCAGCCCGCTACAGGGGTTAGGCGACTATGGCTACACCTTC. It translates to CASSPLQGLGDYGYTF. This chain uses TRBV14 with TRBJ1-2; TRBD1 matches 7 bases. Trimming at V came to 4 bases and at J to 3 bases, leaving 11 bases not matched to a gene. Germline-derived CDR1 and CDR2 are SGHDN and FVKESK. The CDR3 is 16 residues long.

The V gene is TRBV18, the J gene TRBJ1-1; TRBD1 matches 12 bases. The CDR3 spans 15 residues. The germline V gene encodes CDR1 KGHSH and CDR2 LQKENI. Unmatched junction bases numbered 8, after V lost 2 bases and J lost 10 bases. CDR3 nucleotides: TGTGCCAGCTCACCAGGGACAGGGGGCGACAAATCAGCTTTCTTT. The encoded protein is CASSPGTGGDKSAFF.

V gene TRBV9 combines with J gene TRBJ2-1; 14 bases align to TRBD2. The CDR3 consists of 15 residues. V was pared by 2 bases and J by 7 bases, with 2 bases of the junction left unmatched. CDR1 SGDLS and CDR2 YYNGEE come from the germline V gene. Here the CDR3 DNA reads TGTGCCAGCAGCGTGACTAGCGGGGGGGATAATGAGCAGTTCTTC. This encodes CASSVTSGGDNEQFF.

CDR3 sequence reads: CASSVIEGGAPYNEQFF. The CDR3 DNA reads TGTGCCAGCAGCGTCATCGAAGGGGGGGCCCCCTACAATGAGCAGTTCTTC. The rearrangement joins TRBV9 to TRBJ2-1, with D maybe TRBD2 (7 bases). Trimming cost V 2 bases and J 2 bases, with 17 bases left between them. Germline V gene sequence: CDR1 SGDLS, CDR2 YYNGEE. The CDR3 is made up of 17 amino acids.

This clone has just a few counts. The V and J genes are TRBV2 and TRBJ2-7; 7 bases align to TRBD2. J was trimmed by 6 bases and V by 1 base; bases with no gene match: 6. The CDR3 length is 14 residues. Germline V gives CDR1 SNHLY, CDR2 FYNNEI. In nucleotides, the CDR3 is TGTGCCAGCAGTGAAGTGGAAGGGGAGGGCGAGCAGTACTTC. Protein: CASSEVEGEGEQYF. The variable domain in full, with the rest retrieved from reference TRBV2 and TRBJ2-7, is EPEVTQTPSHQVTQMGQEVILRCVPISNHLYFYWYRQILGQKVEFLVSFYNNEISEKSEIFDDQFSVERPDGSNFTLKIRSTKLEDSAMYFCASSEVEGEGEQYFGPGTRLTVT.

This chain links TRBV5-1 with TRBJ2-2; 10 nucleotides match TRBD1. The CDR3 totals 14 residues. After removal of 7 bases from V and 3 bases from J, the junction contained 3 bases not matched to a gene. CDR1 is SGHRS and CDR2 is YFSETQ in the germline V gene. The CDR3 here is CASGDRGDTGELFF. For the CDR3, the DNA is TGCGCCAGCGGGGACAGGGGAGACACCGGGGAGCTGTTTTTT.

This CDR3 reads CASLGGPASPLHF. DNA for the CDR3: TGTGCCAGCTTGGGGGGGCCGGCTTCACCCCTCCACTTT. The rearrangement joins TRBV6-5 to TRBJ1-6; D perhaps matches TRBD1 (6 bases). Trimming took off 8 bases at V and 9 bases at J, with 14 bases between the two ends. Germline CDR1 and CDR2: MNHEY and SVGAGI. The CDR3 spans 13 residues.

The chain employs TRBV30 and TRBJ2-1; D is perhaps TRBD2 (6 bases). The germline V gene has CDR1 GTSNPN and CDR2 SVGIG (reference sequence). This CDR3 spans 11 amino acids. V lost 3 bases and J lost 15, with 15 bases in between. The CDR3 spells CAWSPGGVWFF. The CDR3 nucleotides read TGTGCCTGGAGCCCCGGGGGAGTCTGGTTCTTC.

This chain uses TRBV5-4 with TRBJ2-5; D not resolved. Germline V lookup: CDR1 SGHNT, CDR2 YYREEE (reference sequence). The CDR3 runs 13 residues. V was trimmed by 0 bases and J by 5 bases, leaving 8 bases between them. This CDR3 is CASSLDSVETQYF. The CDR3 region has the DNA TGTGCCAGCAGCTTGGATTCGGTGGAGACCCAGTACTTC.

This clone was observed a single time. This sequence joins TRBV28 and TRBJ1-3, with 7 bases lining up with TRBD1. This CDR3 has 15 amino acids. V lost 6 bases to trimming and J lost 2 bases; unmatched junction nucleotides: 7. Germline V CDR1 and CDR2: MDHEN, SYDVKM. In DNA, the CDR3 is TGTGCCAGCAGCTTAGGGGGCGCGGCTGGAAACACCATATATTTT. Protein: CASSLGGAAGNTIYF.

The rearrangement uses TRBV28 and TRBJ2-2; D gene uncertain. CDR3 length equals 15 residues. The germline CDR1 and CDR2 sequences are MDHEN and SYDVKM. The V end lost 7 bases, the J end lost 1 base, and 13 bases lay between the germline ends. The CDR3 loop is CASTQAGMNTGELFF. DNA for the CDR3: TGTGCCAGCACGCAGGCAGGAATGAACACCGGGGAGCTGTTTTTT.

This chain joins TRBV21-1 and TRBJ1-2; whether TRBD1, the table's D call, matches the DNA was not checked. TRBV21-1 is a recognized pseudogene. This CDR3 has 14 residues. DNA of the CDR3: TGTGCCAGCAGGGCTTTGGAGGGGGCGCACGGCTACACCTTC. This codes for CASRALEGAHGYTF.

The chain has TRBV7-2 and TRBJ2-7, with 8 bases lining up with TRBD2. Looked up from germline, CDR1 is SGHTA and CDR2 is FQGNSA. The CDR3 is 16 residues long. Trimming removed 0 bases from V and 3 bases from J; junction bases left unmatched: 7. For the CDR3, the DNA is TGTGCCAGCAGCTTAGCAGTTTCGAGCGGGGGCTACGAGCAGTACTTC. Residues: CASSLAVSSGGYEQYF. The full variable domain, in which reference TRBV7-2 and TRBJ2-7 provide the parts outside the CDR3, is GAGVSQSPSNKVTEKGKDVELRCDPISGHTALYWYRQSLGQGLEFLIYFQGNSAPDKSGLPSDRFSAERTGGSVSTLTIQRTQQEDSAVYLCASSLAVSSGGYEQYFGPGTRLTVT.

The chain joins TRBV4-1 to TRBJ1-6; TRBD1 might be the D (6 bases). Germline V CDR1 and CDR2: MGHRA, YSYEKL. There are 13 residues in the CDR3. Trimming pared 4 bases from V and 7 bases from J, leaving 8 bases between. The CDR3 here is CASSRTENSPLHF. In nucleotides, the CDR3 is TGCGCCAGCAGCCGGACAGAAAATTCACCCCTCCACTTT.